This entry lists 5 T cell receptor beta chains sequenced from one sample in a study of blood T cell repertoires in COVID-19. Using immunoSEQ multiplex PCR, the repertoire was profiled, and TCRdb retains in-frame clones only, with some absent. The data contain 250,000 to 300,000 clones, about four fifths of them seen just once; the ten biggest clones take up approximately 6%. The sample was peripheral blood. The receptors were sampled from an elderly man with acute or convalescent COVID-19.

The CDR3 here is CAWRGNLQGLYGYTF. The DNA for the CDR3 is TGTGCCTGGAGGGGGAATCTACAGGGTTTATATGGCTACACCTTC. This rearrangement joins TRBV30 to TRBJ1-2, with TRBD1 as a possible D gene (6 bases). V was clipped by 3 bases and J by 5 bases, with 19 bases between them. This CDR3 has 15 amino acids. Germline V gene lookup returns CDR1 GTSNPN and CDR2 SVGIG (reference sequence).

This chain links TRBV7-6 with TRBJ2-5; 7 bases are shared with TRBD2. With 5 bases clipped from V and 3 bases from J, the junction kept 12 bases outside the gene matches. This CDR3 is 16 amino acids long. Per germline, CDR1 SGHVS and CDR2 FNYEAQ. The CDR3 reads CASSPVGRGLKETQYF. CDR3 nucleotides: TGTGCCAGCAGCCCCGTGGGGCGGGGACTAAAAGAGACCCAGTACTTC.

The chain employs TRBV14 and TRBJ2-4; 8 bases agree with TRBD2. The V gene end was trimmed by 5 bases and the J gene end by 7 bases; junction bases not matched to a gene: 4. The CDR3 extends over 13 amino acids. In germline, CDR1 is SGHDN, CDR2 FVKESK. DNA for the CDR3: TGTGCCAGCAGCACGGGGGGGTTCAACATTCAGTACTTC. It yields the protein CASSTGGFNIQYF.

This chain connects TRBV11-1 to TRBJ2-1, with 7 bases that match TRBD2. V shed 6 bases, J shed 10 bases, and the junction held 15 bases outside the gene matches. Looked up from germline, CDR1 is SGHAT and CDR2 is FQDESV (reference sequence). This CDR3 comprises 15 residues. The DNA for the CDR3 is TGTGCCAGCAGGCCCCGGAAGAGCGGGGACTGGGAGCAGTTCTTC. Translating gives CASRPRKSGDWEQFF.

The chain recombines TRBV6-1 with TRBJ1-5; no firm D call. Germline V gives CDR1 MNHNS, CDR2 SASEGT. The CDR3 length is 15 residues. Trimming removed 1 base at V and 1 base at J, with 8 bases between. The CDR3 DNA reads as TGTGCCAGCAGTGAAGAGCGGCCAAGCAATCAGCCCCAGCATTTT. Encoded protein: CASSEERPSNQPQHF.